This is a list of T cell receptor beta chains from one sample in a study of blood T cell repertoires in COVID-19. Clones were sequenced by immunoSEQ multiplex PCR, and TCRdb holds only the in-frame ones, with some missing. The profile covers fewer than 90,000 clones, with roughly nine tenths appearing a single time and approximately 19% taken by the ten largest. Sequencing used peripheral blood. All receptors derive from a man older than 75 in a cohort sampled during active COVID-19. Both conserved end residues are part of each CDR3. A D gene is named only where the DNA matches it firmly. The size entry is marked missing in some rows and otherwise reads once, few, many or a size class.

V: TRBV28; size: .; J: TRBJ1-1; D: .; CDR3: CASRQALNTEAFF; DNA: TGTGCCAGCCGACAGGCCCTGAACACTGAAGCTTTCTTT
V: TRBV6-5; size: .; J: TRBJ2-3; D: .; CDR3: CASSYRTASTDTQYF; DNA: TGTGCCAGCAGTTACCGGACAGCAAGCACAGATACGCAGTATTTT
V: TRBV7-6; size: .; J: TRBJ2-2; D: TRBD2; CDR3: CASSQTSGGGLYTGELFF; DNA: TGTGCCAGCAGCCAAACTAGCGGAGGGGGTCTTTACACCGGGGAGCTGTTTTTT
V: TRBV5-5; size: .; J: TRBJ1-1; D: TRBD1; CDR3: CASSPQGAFTEAFF; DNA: TGTGCCAGCAGCCCACAGGGGGCGTTCACTGAAGCTTTCTTT
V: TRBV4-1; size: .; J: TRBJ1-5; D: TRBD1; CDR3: CASSQQGQGSHSNQPQHF; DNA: TGCGCCAGCAGCCAACAGGGACAGGGTTCTCATAGCAATCAGCCCCAGCATTTT
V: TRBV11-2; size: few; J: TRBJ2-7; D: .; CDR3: CASSAHRDSYEQYF; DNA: TGTGCCAGCAGCGCCCACAGGGATTCCTACGAGCAGTACTTC
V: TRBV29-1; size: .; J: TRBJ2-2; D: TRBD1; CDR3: CSAQTGGITGELFF; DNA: TGCAGCGCTCAGACAGGGGGGATAACCGGGGAGCTGTTTTTT
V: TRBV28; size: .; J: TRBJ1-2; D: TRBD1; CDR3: CASTVGGGANGYTF; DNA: TGTGCCAGCACCGTTGGAGGGGGCGCAAATGGCTACACCTTC
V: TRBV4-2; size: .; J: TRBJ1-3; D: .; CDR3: CASSPRHREGNTIYF; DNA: TGTGCCAGCAGCCCCCGACACAGGGAAGGAAACACCATATATTTT
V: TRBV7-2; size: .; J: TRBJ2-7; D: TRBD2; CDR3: CASSNFRLAEYEQYF; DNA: TGTGCCAGCAGTAATTTCCGGCTAGCGGAGTACGAGCAGTACTTC
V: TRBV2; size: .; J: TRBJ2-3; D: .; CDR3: CASRASVTDTQYF; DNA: TGTGCCAGCAGAGCTAGCGTCACAGATACGCAGTATTTT
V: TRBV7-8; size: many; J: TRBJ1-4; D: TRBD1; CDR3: CASSLRDRSFHEKLFF; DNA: TGTGCCAGCAGCCTCCGGGACAGGAGTTTTCATGAAAAACTGTTTTTT
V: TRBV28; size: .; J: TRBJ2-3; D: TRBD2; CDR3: CASSTRTSGGAIDTQYF; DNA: TGTGCCAGCAGTACCAGGACTAGCGGGGGGGCCATAGATACGCAGTATTTT
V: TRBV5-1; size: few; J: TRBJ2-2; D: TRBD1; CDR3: CASRRLDRGAGELFF; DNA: TGCGCCAGCAGACGACTTGACAGGGGCGCCGGGGAGCTGTTTTTT
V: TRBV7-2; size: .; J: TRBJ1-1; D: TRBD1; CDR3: CASSLQGVMNTEAFF; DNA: TGTGCCAGCAGCTTACAGGGGGTCATGAACACTGAAGCTTTCTTT
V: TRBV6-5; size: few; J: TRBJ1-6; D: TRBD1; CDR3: CASSFGQGPSPLHF; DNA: TGTGCCAGCAGTTTCGGACAGGGACCTTCACCCCTCCACTTT
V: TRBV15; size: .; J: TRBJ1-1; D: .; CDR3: CATSRGGGNTEAFF; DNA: TGTGCCACCAGCAGAGGAGGGGGGAACACTGAAGCTTTCTTT
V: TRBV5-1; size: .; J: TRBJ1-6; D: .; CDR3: CASSLGRQSNSPLHF; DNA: TGCGCCAGCAGCTTGGGGAGACAGTCAAATTCACCCCTCCACTTT
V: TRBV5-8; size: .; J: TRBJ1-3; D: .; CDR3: CASSPARDTGNTIYF; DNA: TGTGCCAGCAGCCCCGCTAGGGACACCGGAAACACCATATATTTT
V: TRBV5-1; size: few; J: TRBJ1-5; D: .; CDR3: CASSEGNSNQPQHF; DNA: TGCGCCAGCAGCGAGGGAAATAGCAATCAGCCCCAGCATTTT
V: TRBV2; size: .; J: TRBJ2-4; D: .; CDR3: CASSDSNIQYF; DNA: TGTGCCAGCAGTGACAGTAACATTCAGTACTTC
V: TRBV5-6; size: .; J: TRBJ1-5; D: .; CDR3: CASSLLSEPQHF; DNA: TGTGCCAGCAGCTTGTTGTCGGAGCCCCAGCATTTT
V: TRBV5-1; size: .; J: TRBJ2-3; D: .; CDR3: CASSLVSVFTDTQYF; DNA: TGCGCCAGCAGCTTGGTGTCCGTTTTTACAGATACGCAGTATTTT
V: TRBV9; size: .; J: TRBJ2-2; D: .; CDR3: CASSVLDTPPGELFF; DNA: TGTGCCAGCAGCGTATTAGACACCCCGCCCGGGGAGCTGTTTTTT
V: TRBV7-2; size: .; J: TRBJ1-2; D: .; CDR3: CASSLEGHPYGYTF; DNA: TGTGCCAGCAGCTTAGAAGGACACCCCTATGGCTACACCTTC
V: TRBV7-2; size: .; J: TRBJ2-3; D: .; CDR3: CASSPQGLDTQYF; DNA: TGTGCCAGCAGCCCTCAGGGCTTAGATACGCAGTATTTT
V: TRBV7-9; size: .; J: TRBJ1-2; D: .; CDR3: CASSHPASYGYTF; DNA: TGTGCCAGCAGCCACCCAGCGTCGTATGGCTACACCTTC
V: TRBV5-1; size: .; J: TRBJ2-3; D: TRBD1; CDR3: CASTPGGTGIDTQYF; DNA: TGCGCCAGCACCCCAGGTGGGACAGGGATAGATACGCAGTATTTT
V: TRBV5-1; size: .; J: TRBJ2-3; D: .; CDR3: CASSLLWEQITDTQYF; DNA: TGCGCCAGCAGCTTGTTATGGGAGCAGATCACAGATACGCAGTATTTT
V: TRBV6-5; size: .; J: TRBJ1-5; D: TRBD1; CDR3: CASSRLGDRINPQHF; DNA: TGTGCCAGCAGTCGGCTTGGGGACAGAATCAATCCCCAGCATTTT
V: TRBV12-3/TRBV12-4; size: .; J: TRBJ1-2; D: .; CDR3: CASSPGQRHTF; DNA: TGTGCCAGCAGCCCCGGACAGAGGCACACCTTC
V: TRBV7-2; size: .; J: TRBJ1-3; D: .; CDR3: CASRAGFTGNTIYF; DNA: TGTGCCAGCAGGGCCGGGTTCACTGGAAACACCATATATTTT
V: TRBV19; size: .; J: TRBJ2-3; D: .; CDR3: CASSIGGGPLPQYF; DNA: TGTGCCAGTAGTATAGGGGGAGGACCCTTACCGCAGTATTTT
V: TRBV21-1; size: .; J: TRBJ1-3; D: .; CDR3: CASSLRDTIYF; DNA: TGTGCCAGCAGCCTACGGGACACCATATATTTT
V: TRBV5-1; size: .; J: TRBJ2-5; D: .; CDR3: CASSFRRGQETQYF; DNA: TGCGCCAGCAGCTTTCGGCGGGGCCAAGAGACCCAGTACTTC
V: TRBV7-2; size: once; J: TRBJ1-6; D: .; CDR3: CASTNPPNSPLHF; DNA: TGTGCCAGTACTAACCCCCCCAATTCACCCCTCCACTTT
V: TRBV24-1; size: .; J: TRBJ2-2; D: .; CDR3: CATSDQGRFANTGELFF; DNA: TGTGCCACCAGTGACCAGGGAAGGTTCGCGAACACCGGGGAGCTGTTTTTT
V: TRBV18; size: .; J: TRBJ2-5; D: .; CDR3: CASSPSAETQYF; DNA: TGTGCCAGCTCACCAAGTGCGGAGACCCAGTACTTC
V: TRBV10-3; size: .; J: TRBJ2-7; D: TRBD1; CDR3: CAIGGQTAYEQYF; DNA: TGTGCCATCGGGGGACAGACAGCCTACGAGCAGTACTTC
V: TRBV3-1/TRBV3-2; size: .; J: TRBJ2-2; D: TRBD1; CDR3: CASSPRNRGNTGELFF; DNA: TGTGCCAGCAGCCCCCGGAACAGGGGGAACACCGGGGAGCTGTTTTTT
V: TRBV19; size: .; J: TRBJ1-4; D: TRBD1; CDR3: CASSRDSENEKLFF; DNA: TGTGCCAGTAGTCGGGACAGCGAAAATGAAAAACTGTTTTTT
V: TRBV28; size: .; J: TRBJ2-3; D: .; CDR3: CASSLFERADTQYF; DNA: TGTGCCAGCAGTTTATTCGAGAGGGCAGATACGCAGTATTTT
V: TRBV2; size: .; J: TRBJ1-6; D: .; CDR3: CASRTGTPVSPLHF; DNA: TGTGCCAGCAGAACCGGGACACCCGTTTCACCCCTCCACTTT
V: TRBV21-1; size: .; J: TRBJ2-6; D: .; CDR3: CASSKNQRRDRLGRPSSGANVLTF; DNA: TGTGCCAGCAGCAAAAACCAAAGAAGGGACAGGTTAGGTCGCCCCTCCTCTGGGGCCAACGTCCTGACTTTC
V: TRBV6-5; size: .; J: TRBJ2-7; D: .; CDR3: CASKEGGNSYEQYF; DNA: TGTGCCAGCAAGGAGGGTGGCAATTCCTACGAGCAGTACTTC
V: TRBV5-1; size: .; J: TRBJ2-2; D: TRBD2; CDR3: CASGPAGGPGELFF; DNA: TGCGCCAGCGGGCCAGCGGGGGGGCCCGGGGAGCTGTTTTTT
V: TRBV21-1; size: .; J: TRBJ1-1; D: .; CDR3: CASSKATGDANTEAFF; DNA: TGTGCCAGCAGCAAAGCCACAGGGGACGCGAACACTGAAGCTTTCTTT
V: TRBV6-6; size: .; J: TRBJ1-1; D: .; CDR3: CASIFQGGNTEAFF; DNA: TGTGCCAGCATATTCCAAGGGGGGAACACTGAAGCTTTCTTT
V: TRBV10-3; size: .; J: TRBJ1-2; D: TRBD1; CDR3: CAIQQGTENYGYTF; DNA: TGTGCCATACAACAGGGGACGGAAAACTATGGCTACACCTTC
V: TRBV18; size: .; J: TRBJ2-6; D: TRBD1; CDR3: CASSQQGSGANVLTF; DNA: TGTGCCAGCTCACAACAGGGGTCGGGGGCCAACGTCCTGACTTTC
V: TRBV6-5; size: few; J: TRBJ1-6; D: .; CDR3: CASWRGFGNSPLHF; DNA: TGTGCCAGCTGGCGGGGCTTCGGAAATTCACCCCTCCACTTT
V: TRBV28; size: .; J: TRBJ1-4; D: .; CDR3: CATRQRQLFF; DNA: TGTGCCACCCGCCAGAGGCAACTGTTTTTT
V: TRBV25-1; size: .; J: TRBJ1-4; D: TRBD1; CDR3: CASSEGGGGLFEKLFF; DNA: TGTGCCAGCAGTGAAGGCGGAGGGGGCTTGTTTGAAAAACTGTTTTTT
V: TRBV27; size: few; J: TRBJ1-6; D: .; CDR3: CASSFVHQDSPLHF; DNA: TGTGCCAGCAGTTTCGTACACCAGGATTCACCCCTCCACTTT
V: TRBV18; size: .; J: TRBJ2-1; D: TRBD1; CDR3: CASSTSTGRRNNEQFF; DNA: TGTGCCAGCTCAACCTCGACAGGGAGACGGAACAATGAGCAGTTCTTC
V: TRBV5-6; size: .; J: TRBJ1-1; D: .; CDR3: CASSWAWRAHTEAFF; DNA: TGTGCCAGCAGCTGGGCGTGGCGGGCGCACACTGAAGCTTTCTTT
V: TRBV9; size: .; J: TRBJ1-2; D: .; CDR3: CASSVDRVYFGYTF; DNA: TGTGCCAGCAGCGTAGACAGGGTCTACTTTGGCTACACCTTC